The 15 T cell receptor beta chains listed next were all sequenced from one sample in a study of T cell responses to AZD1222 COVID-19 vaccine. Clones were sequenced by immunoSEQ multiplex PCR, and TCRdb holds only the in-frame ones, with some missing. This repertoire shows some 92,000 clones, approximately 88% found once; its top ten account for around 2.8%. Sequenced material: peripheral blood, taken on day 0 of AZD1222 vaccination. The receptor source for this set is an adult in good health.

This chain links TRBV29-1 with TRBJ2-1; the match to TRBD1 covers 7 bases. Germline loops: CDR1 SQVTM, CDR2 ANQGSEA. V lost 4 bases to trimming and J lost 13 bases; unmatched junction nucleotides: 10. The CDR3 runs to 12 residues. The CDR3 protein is CSVGGPGQRQFF. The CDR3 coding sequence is TGCAGCGTTGGGGGCCCGGGACAGCGACAGTTCTTC.

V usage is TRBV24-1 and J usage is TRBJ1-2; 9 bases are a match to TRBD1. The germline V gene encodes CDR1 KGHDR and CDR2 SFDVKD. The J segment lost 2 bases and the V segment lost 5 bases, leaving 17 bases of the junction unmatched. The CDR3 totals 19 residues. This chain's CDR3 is CATSATTPQGATGNYGYTF. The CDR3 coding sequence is TGTGCCACCAGTGCAACGACACCACAGGGGGCGACAGGAAACTATGGCTACACCTTC.

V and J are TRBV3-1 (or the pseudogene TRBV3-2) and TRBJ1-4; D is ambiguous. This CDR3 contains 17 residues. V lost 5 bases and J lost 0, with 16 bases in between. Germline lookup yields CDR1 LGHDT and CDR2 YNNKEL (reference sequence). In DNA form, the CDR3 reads TGTGCCAGCAGCACGGGGTCCGCGATAGCAACTAATGAAAAACTGTTTTTT. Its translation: CASSTGSAIATNEKLFF.

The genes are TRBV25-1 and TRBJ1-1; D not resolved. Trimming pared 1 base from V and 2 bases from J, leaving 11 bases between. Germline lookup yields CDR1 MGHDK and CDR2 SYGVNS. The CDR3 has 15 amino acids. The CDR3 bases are TGTGCCAGCAGTGAATTTGGCGGGCGAAACACTGAAGCTTTCTTT. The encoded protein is CASSEFGGRNTEAFF.

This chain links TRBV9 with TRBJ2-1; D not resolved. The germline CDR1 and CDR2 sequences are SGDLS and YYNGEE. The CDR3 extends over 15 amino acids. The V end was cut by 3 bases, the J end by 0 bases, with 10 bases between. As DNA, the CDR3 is TGTGCCAGCAGCGCCGGTGGAAGCTCCTACAATGAGCAGTTCTTC. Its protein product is CASSAGGSSYNEQFF.

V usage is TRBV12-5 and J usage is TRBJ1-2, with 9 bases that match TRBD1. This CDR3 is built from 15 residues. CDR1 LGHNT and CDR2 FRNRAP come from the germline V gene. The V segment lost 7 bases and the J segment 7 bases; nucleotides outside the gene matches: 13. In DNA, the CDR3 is TGTGCTAGTGCCCTTGGGACAGGGAGGGGAAGTGGCTACACCTTC. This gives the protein CASALGTGRGSGYTF. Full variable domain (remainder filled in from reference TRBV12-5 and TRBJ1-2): DARVTQTPRHKVTEMGQEVTMRCQPILGHNTVFWYRQTMMQGLELLAYFRNRAPLDDSGMPKDRFSAEMPDATLATLKIQPSEPRDSAVYFCASALGTGRGSGYTFGSGTRLTVV.

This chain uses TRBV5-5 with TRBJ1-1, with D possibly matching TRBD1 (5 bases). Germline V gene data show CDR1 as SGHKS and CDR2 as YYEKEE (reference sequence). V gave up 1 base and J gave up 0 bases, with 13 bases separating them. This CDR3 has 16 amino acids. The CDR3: CASSLFTGSVNTEAFF. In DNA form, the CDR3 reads TGTGCCAGCAGCTTGTTTACAGGATCCGTGAACACTGAAGCTTTCTTT.

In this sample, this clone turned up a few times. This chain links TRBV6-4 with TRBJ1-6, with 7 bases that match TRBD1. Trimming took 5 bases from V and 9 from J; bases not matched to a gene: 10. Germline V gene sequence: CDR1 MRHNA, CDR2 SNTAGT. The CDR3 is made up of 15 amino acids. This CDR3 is CASSRDSSSSSPLHF. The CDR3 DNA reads TGTGCCAGCAGTAGGGACAGTTCTTCTAGTTCACCCCTCCACTTT.

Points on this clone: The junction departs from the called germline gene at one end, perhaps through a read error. CDR3 amino acids: CASSIGQGRLEQYF. As DNA, the CDR3 is TGTGCCAGTAGCATAGGACAGGGAAGACTCGAGCAGTACTTC. The V call is TRBV19, the J call TRBJ2-7, with 8 bases that match TRBD1. Germline CDR1 reads LNHDA; CDR2 reads SQIVND (reference sequence). There are 14 residues in the CDR3.

The chain's CDR3 is CASSQYDRGREQYF. DNA for the CDR3: TGTGCCAGCAGCCAATACGACAGGGGAAGGGAGCAGTACTTC. V usage is TRBV3-1 (or the pseudogene TRBV3-2) and J usage is TRBJ2-7, with 8 bases identical to TRBD1. The germline gives CDR1 LGHDT, CDR2 YNNKEL (reference sequence). Trimming took 2 bases from V and 7 from J; bases not matched to a gene: 7. The CDR3 totals 14 residues.

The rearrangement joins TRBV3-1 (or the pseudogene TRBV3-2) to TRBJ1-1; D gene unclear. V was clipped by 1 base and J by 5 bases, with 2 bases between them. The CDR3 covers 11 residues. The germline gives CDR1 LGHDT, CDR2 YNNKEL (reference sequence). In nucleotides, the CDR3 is TGTGCCAGCAGCCAAGGGACTGAAGCTTTCTTT. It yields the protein CASSQGTEAFF.

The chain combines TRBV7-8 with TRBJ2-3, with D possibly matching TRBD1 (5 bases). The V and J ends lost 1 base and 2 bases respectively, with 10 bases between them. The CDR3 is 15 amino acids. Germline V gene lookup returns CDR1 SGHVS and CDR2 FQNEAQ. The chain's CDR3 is CASSLDRTDTDTQYF. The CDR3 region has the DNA TGTGCCAGCAGCTTAGACAGGACCGACACAGATACGCAGTATTTT.

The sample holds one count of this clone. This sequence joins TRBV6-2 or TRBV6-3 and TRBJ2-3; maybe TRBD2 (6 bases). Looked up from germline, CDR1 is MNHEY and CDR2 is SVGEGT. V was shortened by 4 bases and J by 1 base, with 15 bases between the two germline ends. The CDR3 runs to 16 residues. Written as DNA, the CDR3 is TGTGCCAGCAGTTTCTCGGGACTCCCCGGCACAGATACGCAGTATTTT. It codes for CASSFSGLPGTDTQYF.

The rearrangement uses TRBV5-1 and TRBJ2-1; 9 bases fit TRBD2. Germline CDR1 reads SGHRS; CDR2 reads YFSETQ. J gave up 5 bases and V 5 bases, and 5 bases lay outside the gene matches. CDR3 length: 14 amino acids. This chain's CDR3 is CASSSSGMNNEQFF. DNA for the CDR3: TGCGCCAGCAGTTCTAGCGGGATGAACAATGAGCAGTTCTTC.

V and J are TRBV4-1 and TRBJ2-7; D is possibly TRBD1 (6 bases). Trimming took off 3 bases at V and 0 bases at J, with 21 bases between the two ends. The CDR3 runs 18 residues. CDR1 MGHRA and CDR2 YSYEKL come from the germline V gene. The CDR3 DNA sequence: TGCGCCAGCAGCCAGGCTGGTGGGACATACTCCGGCTCCTACGAGCAGTACTTC. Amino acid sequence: CASSQAGGTYSGSYEQYF.